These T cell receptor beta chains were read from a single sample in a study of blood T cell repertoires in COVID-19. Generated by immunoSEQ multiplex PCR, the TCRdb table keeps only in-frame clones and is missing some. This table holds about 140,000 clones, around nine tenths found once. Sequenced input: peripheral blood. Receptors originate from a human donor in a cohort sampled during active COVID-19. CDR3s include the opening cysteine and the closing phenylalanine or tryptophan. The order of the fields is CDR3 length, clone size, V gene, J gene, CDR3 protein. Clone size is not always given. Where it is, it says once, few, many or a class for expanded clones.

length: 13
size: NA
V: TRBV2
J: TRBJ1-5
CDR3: CASRSTGDQPQHF

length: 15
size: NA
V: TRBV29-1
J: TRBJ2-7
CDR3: CSVVQGTSGGTEQYF

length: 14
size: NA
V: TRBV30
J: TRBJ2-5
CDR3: CAWSVGGSGETQYF

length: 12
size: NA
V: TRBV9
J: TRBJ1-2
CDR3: CASSDRVYGYTF

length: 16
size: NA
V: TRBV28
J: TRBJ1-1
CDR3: CASSSPRTNLNTEAFF

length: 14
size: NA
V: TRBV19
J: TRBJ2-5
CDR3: CASPGGARPETQYF

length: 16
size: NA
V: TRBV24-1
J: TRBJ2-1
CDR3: CATSDAGQGKGNEQFF

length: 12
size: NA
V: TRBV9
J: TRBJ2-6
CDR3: CASSEGPNVLTF

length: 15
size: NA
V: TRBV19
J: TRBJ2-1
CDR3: CASGTGPSGINEQFF

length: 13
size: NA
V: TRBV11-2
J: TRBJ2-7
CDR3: CASSLDNYYEQYF

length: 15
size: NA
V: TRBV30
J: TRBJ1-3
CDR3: CAWTPLDISGNTIYF

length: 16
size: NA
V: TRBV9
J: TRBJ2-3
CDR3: CASSASSQGSTDTQYF

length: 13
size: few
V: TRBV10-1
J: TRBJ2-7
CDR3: CASSEGASYEQYF

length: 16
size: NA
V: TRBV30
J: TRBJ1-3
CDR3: CAWSPHRGVPGNTIYF

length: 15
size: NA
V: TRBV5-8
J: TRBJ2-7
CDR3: CASSLDFQGAGEQYF

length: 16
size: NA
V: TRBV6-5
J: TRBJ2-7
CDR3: CASSYLGSGGTYEQYF

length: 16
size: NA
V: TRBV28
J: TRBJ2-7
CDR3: CASSLLSLAGAYEQYF

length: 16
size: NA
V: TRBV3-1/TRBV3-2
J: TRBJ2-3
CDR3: CASSQQYGSSTDTQYF

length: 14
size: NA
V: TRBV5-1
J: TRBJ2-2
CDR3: CASCQAFDTGELFF

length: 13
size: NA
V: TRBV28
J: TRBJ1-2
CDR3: CASSWASNRGYTF

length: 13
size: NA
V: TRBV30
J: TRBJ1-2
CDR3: CAWIRDRDYGYTF